These T cell receptor beta chains were read from a single sample in a study of CXCR4 blockade with PD-1 therapy in pancreatic cancer. Clones were read by immunoSEQ multiplex PCR, and TCRdb kept only the in-frame ones, dropping some. The sample has about 760 clones; about 35% are singletons. The sequencing sample was made of tumor tissue. These receptors were collected from a human donor with pancreatic ductal adenocarcinoma. The CDR3 runs from the conserved cysteine through the conserved F or W. The order of the fields is J gene, V gene, clone size, CDR3 protein. Clone size is shown for a subset of rows, as once, few, many or a class of expanded clone.

j_gene: TRBJ1-1
v_gene: TRBV9
abundance: large
CDR3aa: CASSVATGMGTEAFF

j_gene: TRBJ2-1
v_gene: TRBV14
abundance: NA
CDR3aa: CASSLGAVNEQFF

j_gene: TRBJ2-1
v_gene: TRBV9
abundance: medium-sized
CDR3aa: CASSVETVNEQFF

j_gene: TRBJ1-1
v_gene: TRBV18
abundance: once
CDR3aa: CASSGGGRNTEAFF

j_gene: TRBJ1-1
v_gene: TRBV12-5
abundance: few
CDR3aa: CASGLRLEAFF

j_gene: TRBJ1-1
v_gene: TRBV19
abundance: NA
CDR3aa: CASTSKGNMNTEAFF

j_gene: TRBJ2-7
v_gene: TRBV11-3
abundance: medium-sized
CDR3aa: CASSFSGSSYEQYF

j_gene: TRBJ2-7
v_gene: TRBV28
abundance: NA
CDR3aa: CASSFPTRRSEQYF

j_gene: TRBJ2-7
v_gene: TRBV11-3
abundance: few
CDR3aa: CASSLDVQVHEQYF

j_gene: TRBJ2-5
v_gene: TRBV11-3
abundance: few
CDR3aa: CASRKTRTAPQETQYF

j_gene: TRBJ2-1
v_gene: TRBV9
abundance: medium-sized
CDR3aa: CASTNIEGNYNEQFF

j_gene: TRBJ1-1
v_gene: TRBV30
abundance: NA
CDR3aa: CAWSRDSGANTEAFF

j_gene: TRBJ2-3
v_gene: TRBV6-1
abundance: medium-sized
CDR3aa: CASSEVSGGADTQYF

j_gene: TRBJ1-1
v_gene: TRBV19
abundance: NA
CDR3aa: CASSLGGPNTEAFF

j_gene: TRBJ2-2
v_gene: TRBV23-1
abundance: NA
CDR3aa: CASSQRLGLAGETGELFF

j_gene: TRBJ2-3
v_gene: TRBV28
abundance: NA
CDR3aa: CASSLPRTSPNQYF

j_gene: TRBJ1-2
v_gene: TRBV18
abundance: NA
CDR3aa: CASSPDRENPSGYTF

j_gene: TRBJ2-1
v_gene: TRBV10-3
abundance: NA
CDR3aa: CAISELEDNEQFF

j_gene: TRBJ2-3
v_gene: TRBV11-3
abundance: few
CDR3aa: CASSLGRFAGGQDTQYF

j_gene: TRBJ2-7
v_gene: TRBV1
abundance: NA
CDR3aa: CASSQDRTGAYEQYF

j_gene: TRBJ2-1
v_gene: TRBV19
abundance: large
CDR3aa: CASSISLGAEQFF

j_gene: TRBJ2-1
v_gene: TRBV11-3
abundance: large
CDR3aa: CASSLVKRGPYNEQFF